What follows describes a single T cell receptor (beta chain). TCRdb re-called the RT-PCR reads through MiXCR, storing one row per CDR3 protein. The profile covers 17,000 or so distinct CDR3 sequences, with 27% appearing a single time and around 35% taken by the ten largest. The data are from a study of patients and donors after allogeneic stem cell transplantation. The TCR sequence derives from a human donor who was either an allogeneic HSCT recipient or a stem cell or donor lymphocyte infusion donor (not recorded which). It is not recorded whose cells these are; they may come from a transplant donor. The sequenced material came from blood, either unsorted or a sorted T cell fraction (not recorded which).

The CDR3 coding sequence is TGTGCCAGCACCGGTCGGGACTCCCAATGGGAGCAGTTCTTC. This sequence encodes CASTGRDSQWEQFF. The chain carries TRBV7-6 and TRBJ2-1; possible D gene TRBD2, 6 bases. The germline V gene encodes CDR1 SGHVS and CDR2 FNYEAQ. Between the trimmed V and J ends, which lost 7 bases and 10 bases, there was a span of 20 bases. The CDR3 totals 14 residues.